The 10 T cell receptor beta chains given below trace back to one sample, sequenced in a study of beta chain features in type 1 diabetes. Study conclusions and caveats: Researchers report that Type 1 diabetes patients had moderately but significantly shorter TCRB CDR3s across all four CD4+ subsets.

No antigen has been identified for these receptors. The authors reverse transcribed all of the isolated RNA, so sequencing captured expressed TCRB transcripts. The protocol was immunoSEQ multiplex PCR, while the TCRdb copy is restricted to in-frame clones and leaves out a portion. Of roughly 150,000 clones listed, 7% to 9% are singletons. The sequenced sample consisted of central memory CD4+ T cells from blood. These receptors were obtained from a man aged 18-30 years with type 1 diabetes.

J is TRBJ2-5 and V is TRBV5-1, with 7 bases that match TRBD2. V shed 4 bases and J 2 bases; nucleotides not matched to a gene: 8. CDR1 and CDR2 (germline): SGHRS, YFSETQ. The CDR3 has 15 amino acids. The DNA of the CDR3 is TGCGCCAGCAGCCCACGTGGGGGGGTACAAGAGACCCAGTACTTC. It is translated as CASSPRGGVQETQYF.

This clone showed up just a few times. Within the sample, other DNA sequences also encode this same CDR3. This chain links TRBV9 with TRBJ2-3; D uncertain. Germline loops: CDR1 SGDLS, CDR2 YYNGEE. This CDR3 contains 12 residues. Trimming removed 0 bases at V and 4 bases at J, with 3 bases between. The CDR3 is CASSVASDTQYF. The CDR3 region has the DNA TGTGCCAGCAGCGTAGCCTCAGATACGCAGTATTTT.

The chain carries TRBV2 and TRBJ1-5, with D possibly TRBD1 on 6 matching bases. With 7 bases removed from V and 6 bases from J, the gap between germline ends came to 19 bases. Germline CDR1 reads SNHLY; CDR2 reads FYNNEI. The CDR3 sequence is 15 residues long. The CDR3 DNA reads TGTGCCAGCACCTTGGGACGGGGGGCAGGTCAGCCCCAGCATTTT. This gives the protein CASTLGRGAGQPQHF.

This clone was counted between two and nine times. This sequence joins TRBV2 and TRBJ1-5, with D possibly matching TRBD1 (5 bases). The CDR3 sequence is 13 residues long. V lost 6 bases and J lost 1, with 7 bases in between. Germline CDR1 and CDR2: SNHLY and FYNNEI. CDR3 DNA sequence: TGTGCCAGCAGCTGGGGCAGCAATCAGCCCCAGCATTTT. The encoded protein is CASSWGSNQPQHF.

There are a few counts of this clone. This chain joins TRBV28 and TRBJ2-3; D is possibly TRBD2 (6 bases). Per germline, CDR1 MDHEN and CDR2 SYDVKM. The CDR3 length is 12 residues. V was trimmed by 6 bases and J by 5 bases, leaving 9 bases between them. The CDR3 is CASSRLVDTQYF. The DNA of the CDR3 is TGTGCCAGCAGCCGACTAGTAGATACGCAGTATTTT.

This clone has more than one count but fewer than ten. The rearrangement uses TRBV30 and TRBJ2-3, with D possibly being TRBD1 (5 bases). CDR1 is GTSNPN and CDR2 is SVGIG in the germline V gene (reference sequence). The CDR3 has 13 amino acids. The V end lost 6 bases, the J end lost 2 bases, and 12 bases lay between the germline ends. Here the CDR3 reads CACSTDFTDTQYF. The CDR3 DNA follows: TGTGCCTGTTCGACAGATTTCACAGATACGCAGTATTTT. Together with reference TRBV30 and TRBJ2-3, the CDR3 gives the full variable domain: SQTIHQWPATLVQPVGSPLSLECTVEGTSNPNLYWYRQAAGRGLQLLFYSVGIGQISSEVPQNLSASRPQDRQFILSSKKLLLSDSGFYLCACSTDFTDTQYFGPGTRLTVL.

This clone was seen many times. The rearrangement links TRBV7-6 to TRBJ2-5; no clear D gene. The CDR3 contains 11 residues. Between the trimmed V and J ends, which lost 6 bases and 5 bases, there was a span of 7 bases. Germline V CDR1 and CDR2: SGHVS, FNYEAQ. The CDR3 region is CASRPRETQYF. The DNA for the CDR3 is TGTGCCAGCAGGCCCAGGGAGACCCAGTACTTC.

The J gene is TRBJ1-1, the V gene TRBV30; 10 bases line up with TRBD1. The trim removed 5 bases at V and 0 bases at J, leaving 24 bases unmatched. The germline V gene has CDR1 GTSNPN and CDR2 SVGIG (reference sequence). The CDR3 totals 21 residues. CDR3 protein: CAWADDRDRGRRKLMNTEAFF. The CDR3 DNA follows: TGTGCCTGGGCCGACGACCGGGACAGGGGACGAAGGAAGTTGATGAACACTGAAGCTTTCTTT.

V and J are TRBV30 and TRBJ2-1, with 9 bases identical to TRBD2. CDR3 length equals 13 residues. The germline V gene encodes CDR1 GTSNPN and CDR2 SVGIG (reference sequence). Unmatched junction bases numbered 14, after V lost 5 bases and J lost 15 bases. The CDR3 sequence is CAWGGLAGTRGFF. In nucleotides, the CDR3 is TGTGCCTGGGGGGGGCTAGCGGGAACACGTGGGTTCTTC. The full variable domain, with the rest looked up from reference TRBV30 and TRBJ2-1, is SQTIHQWPATLVQPVGSPLSLECTVEGTSNPNLYWYRQAAGRGLQLLFYSVGIGQISSEVPQNLSASRPQDRQFILSSKKLLLSDSGFYLCAWGGLAGTRGFFGPGTRLTVL.

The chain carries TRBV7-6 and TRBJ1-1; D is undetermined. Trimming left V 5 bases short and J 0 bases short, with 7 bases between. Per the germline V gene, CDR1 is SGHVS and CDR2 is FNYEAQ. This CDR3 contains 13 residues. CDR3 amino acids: CASSRDMNTEAFF. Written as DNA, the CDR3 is TGTGCCAGCAGCCGCGATATGAACACTGAAGCTTTCTTT. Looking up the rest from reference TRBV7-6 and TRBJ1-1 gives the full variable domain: GAGVSQSPRYKVTKRGQDVALRCDPISGHVSLYWYRQALGQGPEFLTYFNYEAQQDKSGLPNDRFSAERPEGSISTLTIQRTEQRDSAMYRCASSRDMNTEAFFGQGTRLTVV.